The rows below give T cell receptor beta chains drawn from one sample of a study of PD-L1 blockade in urothelial cancer. Some clones are missing from TCRdb's copy, which holds only in-frame ones; the method was immunoSEQ multiplex PCR. The table includes about 130,000 clones, approximately 84% detected once. The specimen was PBMCs, collected around atezolizumab (anti-PD-L1) treatment. Receptors originate from a man in his forties or fifties with urothelial cancer. The CDR3 runs from the conserved cysteine through the conserved F or W. The D gene is left open where the match is weak. Rows may omit the clone size; those that give it use once, few, many or a size class.

d_call,j_call,v_call,clone_size,cdr3_aa,cdr3_nt
-,TRBJ1-5,TRBV5-6,-,CASSLRGSFNQPQHF,TGTGCCAGCAGCTTGCGAGGGTCTTTCAATCAGCCCCAGCATTTT
-,TRBJ2-3,TRBV9,-,CASSPPSSPDTQYF,TGTGCCAGCAGCCCTCCTAGTTCCCCCGATACGCAGTATTTT
TRBD2,TRBJ2-3,TRBV28,-,CASSLCPGLAENTDTQYF,TGTGCCAGCAGTTTATGCCCCGGACTAGCGGAGAACACAGATACGCAGTATTTT
-,TRBJ2-1,TRBV19,-,CASSIGGFDEQFF,TGTGCCAGTAGTATCGGGGGATTCGATGAGCAGTTCTTC
TRBD1,TRBJ1-1,TRBV28,-,CASSFPGGYFEAFF,TGTGCCAGCAGTTTTCCAGGGGGATACTTTGAAGCTTTCTTT
TRBD1,TRBJ2-6,TRBV7-9,-,CASSSWPGTGSSGANVLTF,TGTGCCAGCAGCTCCTGGCCCGGGACAGGGTCCTCTGGGGCCAACGTCCTGACTTTC
-,TRBJ1-1,TRBV7-3,-,CASSLTGREAFF,TGTGCCAGCAGCTTAACGGGCCGAGAAGCTTTCTTT
TRBD1,TRBJ2-3,TRBV14,-,CASRRQGTSTDTQYF,TGTGCCAGCAGGCGACAGGGGACAAGCACAGATACGCAGTATTTT
-,TRBJ1-5,TRBV2,-,CASSRDNWQPQHF,TGTGCCAGCTCCCGGGACAACTGGCAGCCCCAGCATTTT
TRBD1,TRBJ2-7,TRBV4-1,few,CASSQGGWTGFAQYF,TGCGCCAGCAGCCAAGGGGGATGGACAGGGTTCGCGCAGTACTTC
TRBD1,TRBJ2-1,TRBV27,-,CASSPGTGSSNNEQFF,TGTGCCAGCAGTCCCGGGACAGGTTCTAGCAACAATGAGCAGTTCTTC
-,TRBJ2-5,TRBV27,-,CASSLGGGRVWETQYF,TGTGCCAGCAGTTTGGGTGGGGGCAGGGTCTGGGAGACCCAGTACTTC
-,TRBJ1-6,TRBV7-2,few,CASSFARGSSPLHF,TGTGCCAGCAGCTTTGCCAGGGGATCCTCACCCCTCCACTTT
TRBD2,TRBJ2-7,TRBV10-3,-,CAISESLAGVYEQYF,TGTGCCATCAGTGAGTCACTAGCGGGAGTCTACGAGCAGTACTTC
TRBD2,TRBJ2-1,TRBV28,-,CASSRTSGNNEQFF,TGTGCCAGCAGTAGGACTAGCGGTAACAATGAGCAGTTCTTC
-,TRBJ1-3,TRBV5-1,-,CASSSAGTTSGNTIYF,TGCGCCAGCAGCTCGGCGGGGACGACCTCTGGAAACACCATATATTTT
-,TRBJ1-2,TRBV25-1,-,CASSDHNYGYTF,TGTGCCAGCAGTGACCATAACTATGGCTACACCTTC
-,TRBJ1-2,TRBV5-5,-,CASSLDRGNYGYTF,TGTGCCAGCAGCTTAGATCGGGGGAACTATGGCTACACCTTC
-,TRBJ2-4,TRBV27,-,CASSWGDKNIQYF,TGTGCCAGCAGTTGGGGGGACAAAAACATTCAGTACTTC
-,TRBJ2-5,TRBV6-6,-,CASTSGRIQETQYF,TGTGCCAGCACCAGCGGACGGATCCAAGAGACCCAGTACTTC
-,TRBJ2-3,TRBV7-9,-,CASSPTLVSGTDTQYF,TGTGCCAGCAGTCCCACCTTAGTTAGCGGCACAGATACGCAGTATTTT
TRBD1,TRBJ2-3,TRBV19,-,CASGDRGTDTQYF,TGTGCCAGTGGGGACAGAGGCACAGATACGCAGTATTTT
-,TRBJ1-1,TRBV18,-,CASSRSGRGNTEAFF,TGTGCCAGCTCACGTTCCGGACGGGGGAACACTGAAGCTTTCTTT
-,TRBJ1-2,TRBV25-1,-,CASSDPGADGYTF,TGTGCCAGCAGTGACCCAGGGGCAGATGGCTACACCTTC
TRBD1,TRBJ1-3,TRBV28,-,CASSSTGTGAGNTIYF,TGTGCCAGCAGTTCCACCGGGACAGGGGCGGGAAACACCATATATTTT
TRBD2,TRBJ2-7,TRBV9,-,CASSANLAGWNEQYF,TGTGCCAGCAGCGCAAACTTAGCGGGTTGGAACGAGCAGTACTTC
-,TRBJ2-2,TRBV2,-,CASSDRGTGELFF,TGTGCCAGCAGTGATCGGGGAACCGGGGAGCTGTTTTTT
TRBD2,TRBJ2-2,TRBV7-2,-,CASSRYLGGVTGELFF,TGTGCCAGCAGCCGTTACCTTGGGGGGGTGACCGGGGAGCTGTTTTTT
TRBD2,TRBJ2-1,TRBV5-1,-,CASSPASGIAEQFF,TGCGCCAGCAGCCCCGCTAGCGGGATTGCCGAGCAGTTCTTC
TRBD2,TRBJ2-7,TRBV2,-,CASSEGGRSF,TGTGCCAGCAGTGAAGGCGGGAGGTCCTTC
-,TRBJ1-1,TRBV5-8,-,CASSLNLITGSEAFF,TGTGCCAGCAGCTTAAATCTCATCACAGGGTCTGAAGCTTTCTTT
-,TRBJ2-1,TRBV28,-,CASSLLAYEQFF,TGTGCCAGCAGTTTACTGGCCTATGAGCAGTTCTTC
-,TRBJ1-5,TRBV15,-,CATSSRRENQPQHF,TGTGCCACCAGCTCCCGACGGGAAAATCAGCCCCAGCATTTT
TRBD1,TRBJ2-7,TRBV30,-,CAWSRDSYEQYF,TGTGCCTGGAGTCGGGACAGCTACGAGCAGTACTTC
TRBD1,TRBJ2-7,TRBV7-2,few,CASSSRTGSDEQYF,TGTGCCAGCTCTTCCCGGACAGGGTCGGACGAGCAGTACTTC
TRBD2,TRBJ2-7,TRBV15,-,CATSSSRTSYEQYF,TGTGCCACCAGCAGCTCCAGGACTAGCTACGAGCAGTACTTC
TRBD2,TRBJ2-1,TRBV14,-,CASSQDAGLAGGRSYNEQFF,TGTGCCAGCAGCCAAGATGCGGGACTAGCGGGAGGGCGTTCCTACAATGAGCAGTTCTTC
-,TRBJ2-4,TRBV7-3,-,CASSLVGATQYF,TGTGCCAGCAGCTTAGTTGGGGCTACTCAGTACTTC
TRBD1,TRBJ2-1,TRBV28,-,CASSLRGQGLSSLNEQFF,TGTGCCAGCAGTTTGCGGGGACAGGGGTTAAGTTCTTTGAATGAGCAGTTCTTC
TRBD1,TRBJ1-6,TRBV11-2,-,CASSYQGQNNSPLHF,TGTGCCAGCAGCTACCAGGGACAGAATAATTCACCCCTCCACTTT
-,TRBJ1-3,TRBV19,-,CASSRGTGNTIYF,TGTGCCAGTAGCAGGGGAACCGGAAACACCATATATTTT
TRBD1,TRBJ2-5,TRBV18,-,CASSPGTEMIQYF,TGTGCCAGCTCACCAGGGACAGAAATGATCCAGTACTTC
TRBD2,TRBJ2-3,TRBV4-1,few,CASSQAGSGGDTQYF,TGCGCCAGCAGCCAAGCCGGTAGCGGGGGAGATACGCAGTATTTT
-,TRBJ1-6,TRBV7-9,-,CASSFDSYNSPLHF,TGTGCCAGCAGCTTCGACAGTTATAATTCACCCCTCCACTTT
TRBD2,TRBJ2-7,TRBV7-3,-,CASSSWLAGARSREQYF,TGTGCCAGCAGCTCGTGGTTAGCGGGAGCTAGATCCCGGGAGCAGTACTTC
TRBD1,TRBJ1-1,TRBV13,-,CASSLGDRGLKNTEAFF,TGTGCCAGCAGCTTAGGGGACAGGGGCCTTAAGAACACTGAAGCTTTCTTT
-,TRBJ2-3,TRBV21-1,-,CAPQGQGFHTQYF,TGTGCCCCCCAGGGACAGGGGTTCCATACGCAGTATTTT
-,TRBJ1-4,TRBV10-1,-,CASSEEVGTNNEKLFF,TGCGCCAGCAGTGAAGAAGTCGGGACAAATAATGAAAAACTGTTTTTT
-,TRBJ1-1,TRBV6-6,-,CASITTGGSTEAFF,TGTGCCAGCATCACCACGGGAGGGTCCACTGAAGCTTTCTTT
TRBD1,TRBJ1-6,TRBV15,-,CATSSGTVRGSSYNSPLHF,TGTGCCACCAGCAGTGGTACCGTCAGGGGGAGCTCCTATAATTCACCCCTCCACTTT
TRBD1,TRBJ2-1,TRBV6-5,-,CASSYQGQVLGEQFF,TGTGCCAGCAGTTACCAGGGACAGGTTCTGGGTGAGCAGTTCTTC
TRBD1,TRBJ1-1,TRBV30,-,CAWSENRGTEAFF,TGTGCCTGGAGTGAAAACAGGGGCACTGAAGCTTTCTTT
TRBD1,TRBJ1-6,TRBV5-1,-,CASSRGQVSYNSPLHF,TGCGCCAGCAGCCGTGGACAGGTTTCCTATAATTCACCCCTCCACTTT